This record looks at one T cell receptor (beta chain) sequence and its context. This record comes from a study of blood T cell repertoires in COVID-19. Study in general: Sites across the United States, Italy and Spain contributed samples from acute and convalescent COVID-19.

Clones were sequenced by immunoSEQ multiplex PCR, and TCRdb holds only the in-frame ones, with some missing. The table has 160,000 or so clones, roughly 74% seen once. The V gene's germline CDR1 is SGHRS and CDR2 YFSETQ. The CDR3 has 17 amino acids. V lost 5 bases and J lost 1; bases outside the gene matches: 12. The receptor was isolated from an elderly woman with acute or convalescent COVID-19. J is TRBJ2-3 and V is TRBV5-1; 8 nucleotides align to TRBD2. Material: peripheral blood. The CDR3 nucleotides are TGCGCCAGCAGAACCCAATTGGGAGCGGGGGGCACAGATACGCAGTATTTT. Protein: CASRTQLGAGGTDTQYF. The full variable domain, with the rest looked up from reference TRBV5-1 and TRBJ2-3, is KAGVTQTPRYLIKTRGQQVTLSCSPISGHRSVSWYQQTPGQGLQFLFEYFSETQRNKGNFPGRFSGRQFSNSRSEMNVSTLELGDSALYLCASRTQLGAGGTDTQYFGPGTRLTVL.